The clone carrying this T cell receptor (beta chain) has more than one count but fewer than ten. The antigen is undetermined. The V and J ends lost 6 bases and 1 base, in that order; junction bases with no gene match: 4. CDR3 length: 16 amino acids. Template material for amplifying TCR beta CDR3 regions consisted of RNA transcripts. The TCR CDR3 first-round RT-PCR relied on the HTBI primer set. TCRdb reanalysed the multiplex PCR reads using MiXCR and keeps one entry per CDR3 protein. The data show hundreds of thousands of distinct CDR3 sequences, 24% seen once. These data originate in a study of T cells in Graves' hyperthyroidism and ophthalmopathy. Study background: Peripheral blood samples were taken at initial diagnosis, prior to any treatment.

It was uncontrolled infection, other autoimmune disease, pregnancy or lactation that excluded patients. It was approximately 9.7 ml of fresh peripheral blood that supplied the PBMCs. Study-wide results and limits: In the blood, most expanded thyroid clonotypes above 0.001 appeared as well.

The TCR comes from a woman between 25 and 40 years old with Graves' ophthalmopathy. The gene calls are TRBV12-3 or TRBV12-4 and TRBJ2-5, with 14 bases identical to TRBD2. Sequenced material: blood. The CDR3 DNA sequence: TGTGCCAGCAGCTGGGGGACTAGCGGGGGCCAAGAGACCCAGTACTTC. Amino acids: CASSWGTSGGQETQYF.